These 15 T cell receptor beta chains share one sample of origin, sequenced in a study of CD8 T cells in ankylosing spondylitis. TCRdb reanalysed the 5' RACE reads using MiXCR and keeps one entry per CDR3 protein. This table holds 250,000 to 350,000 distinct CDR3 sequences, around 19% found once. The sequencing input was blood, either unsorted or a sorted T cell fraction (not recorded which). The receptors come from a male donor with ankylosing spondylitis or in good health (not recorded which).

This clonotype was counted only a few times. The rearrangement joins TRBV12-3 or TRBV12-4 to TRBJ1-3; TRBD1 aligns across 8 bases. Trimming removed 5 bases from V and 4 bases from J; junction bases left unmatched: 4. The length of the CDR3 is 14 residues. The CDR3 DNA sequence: TGTGCCAGCAGTCAGGGGGCGCGAGGAAACACCATATATTTT. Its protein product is CASSQGARGNTIYF.

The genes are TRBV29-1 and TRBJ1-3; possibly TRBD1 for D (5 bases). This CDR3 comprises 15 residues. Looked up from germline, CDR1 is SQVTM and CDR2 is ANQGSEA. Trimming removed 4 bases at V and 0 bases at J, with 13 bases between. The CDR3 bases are TGCAGCGTTGGGGGACTATTTGCCTCTGGAAACACCATATATTTT. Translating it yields CSVGGLFASGNTIYF.

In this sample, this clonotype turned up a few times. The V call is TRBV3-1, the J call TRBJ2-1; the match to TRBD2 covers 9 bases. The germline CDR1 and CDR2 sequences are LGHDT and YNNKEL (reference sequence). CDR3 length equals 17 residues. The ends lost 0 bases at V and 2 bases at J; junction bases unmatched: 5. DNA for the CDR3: TGTGCCAGCAGCCAAGACATGACTAGCGGACCCTACAATGAGCAGTTCTTC. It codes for CASSQDMTSGPYNEQFF.

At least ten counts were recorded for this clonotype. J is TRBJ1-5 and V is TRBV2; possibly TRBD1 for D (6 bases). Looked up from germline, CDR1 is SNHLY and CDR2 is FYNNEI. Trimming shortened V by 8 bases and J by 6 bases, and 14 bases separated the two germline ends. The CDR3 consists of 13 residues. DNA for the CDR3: TGTGCCAGCTCAGCACAAGGGGGTCAGCCCCAGCATTTT. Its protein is CASSAQGGQPQHF.

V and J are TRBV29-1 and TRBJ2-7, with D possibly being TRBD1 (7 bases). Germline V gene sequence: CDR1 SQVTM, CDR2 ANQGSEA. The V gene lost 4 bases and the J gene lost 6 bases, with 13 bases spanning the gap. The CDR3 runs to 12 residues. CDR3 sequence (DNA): TGCAGCGTTGTCGGGACAGCGGGCGAGCAGTACGTC. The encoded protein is CSVVGTAGEQYV.

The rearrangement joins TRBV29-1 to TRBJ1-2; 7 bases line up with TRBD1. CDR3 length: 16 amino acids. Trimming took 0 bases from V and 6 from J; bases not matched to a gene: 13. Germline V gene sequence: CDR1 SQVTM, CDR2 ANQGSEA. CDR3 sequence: CSVEDSDRTLMDGYTF. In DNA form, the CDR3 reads TGCAGCGTTGAAGATTCGGACAGGACGCTAATGGATGGCTACACCTTC.

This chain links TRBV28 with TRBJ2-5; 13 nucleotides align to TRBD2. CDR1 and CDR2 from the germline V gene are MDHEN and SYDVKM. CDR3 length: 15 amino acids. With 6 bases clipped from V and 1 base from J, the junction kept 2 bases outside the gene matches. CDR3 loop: CASRTSGGSQETQYF. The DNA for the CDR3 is TGTGCCAGCAGGACTAGCGGGGGGTCCCAAGAGACCCAGTACTTC.

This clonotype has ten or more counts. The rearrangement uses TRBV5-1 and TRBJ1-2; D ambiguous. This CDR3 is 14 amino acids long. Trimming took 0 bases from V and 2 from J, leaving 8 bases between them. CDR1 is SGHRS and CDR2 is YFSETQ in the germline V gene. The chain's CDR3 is CASSLEGRNYGYTF. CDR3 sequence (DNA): TGCGCCAGCAGCTTGGAGGGCAGAAACTATGGCTACACCTTC.

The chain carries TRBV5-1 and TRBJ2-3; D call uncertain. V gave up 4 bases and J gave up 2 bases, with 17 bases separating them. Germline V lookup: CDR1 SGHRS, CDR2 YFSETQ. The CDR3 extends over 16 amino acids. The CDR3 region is CASSPDPEKNTDTQYF. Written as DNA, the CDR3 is TGCGCCAGCAGCCCGGATCCGGAAAAAAACACAGATACGCAGTATTTT.

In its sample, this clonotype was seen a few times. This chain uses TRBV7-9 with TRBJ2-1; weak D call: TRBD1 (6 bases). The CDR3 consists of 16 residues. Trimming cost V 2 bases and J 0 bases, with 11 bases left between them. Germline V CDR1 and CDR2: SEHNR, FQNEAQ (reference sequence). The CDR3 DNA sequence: TGTGCCAGCAGCTTATTAGGCAGGGGCTCCTACAATGAGCAGTTCTTC. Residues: CASSLLGRGSYNEQFF.

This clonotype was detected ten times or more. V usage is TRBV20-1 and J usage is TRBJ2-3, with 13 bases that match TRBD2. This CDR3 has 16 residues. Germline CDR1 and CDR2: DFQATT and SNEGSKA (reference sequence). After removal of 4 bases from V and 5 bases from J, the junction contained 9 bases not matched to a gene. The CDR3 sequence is CSAKRTSGSGVDTQYF. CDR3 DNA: TGCAGTGCTAAAAGGACTAGCGGGAGTGGTGTAGATACGCAGTATTTT.

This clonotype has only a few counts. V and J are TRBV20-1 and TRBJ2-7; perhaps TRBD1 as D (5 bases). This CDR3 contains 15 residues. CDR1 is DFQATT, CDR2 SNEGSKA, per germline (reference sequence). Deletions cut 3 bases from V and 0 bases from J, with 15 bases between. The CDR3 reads CSASNDRPFSYEQYV. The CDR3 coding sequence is TGCAGTGCTAGTAACGACAGACCTTTCTCCTACGAGCAGTACGTC.

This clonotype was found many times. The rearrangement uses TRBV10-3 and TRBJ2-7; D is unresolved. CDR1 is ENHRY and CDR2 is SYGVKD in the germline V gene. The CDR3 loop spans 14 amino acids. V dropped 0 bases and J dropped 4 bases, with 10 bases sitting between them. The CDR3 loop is CAISESKHPYEQYV. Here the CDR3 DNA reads TGTGCCATCAGTGAGTCGAAGCATCCATACGAGCAGTACGTC.

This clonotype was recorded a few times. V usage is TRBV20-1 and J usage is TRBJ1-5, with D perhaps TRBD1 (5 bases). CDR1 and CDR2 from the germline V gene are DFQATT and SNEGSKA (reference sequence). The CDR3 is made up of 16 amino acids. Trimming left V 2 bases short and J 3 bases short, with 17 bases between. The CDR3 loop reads CSARTGEGLFNQPQHF. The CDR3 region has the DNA TGCAGTGCTAGAACGGGCGAGGGACTCTTCAATCAGCCCCAGCATTTT.

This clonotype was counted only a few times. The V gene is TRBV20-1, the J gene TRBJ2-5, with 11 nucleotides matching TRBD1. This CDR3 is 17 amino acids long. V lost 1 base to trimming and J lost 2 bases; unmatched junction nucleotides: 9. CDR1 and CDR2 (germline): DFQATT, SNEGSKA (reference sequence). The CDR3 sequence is CSARVQSGTGGQETQYF. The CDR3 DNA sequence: TGCAGTGCTAGAGTTCAGTCCGGGACAGGGGGGCAAGAGACCCAGTACTTC.